The sequence of this T cell receptor beta chain was determined in a study of CD8+ T cells in alopecia areata. The germline V gene has CDR1 SQVTM and CDR2 ANQGSEA. V was trimmed by 6 bases and J by 1 base, leaving 12 bases between them. The CDR3 has 13 amino acids. Following extraction, RNA underwent reverse transcription to cDNA, which served as the sequencing template. TCRdb's table, derived via immunoSEQ multiplex PCR, lists solely in-frame clones and lacks some. The sample shows approximately 150,000 clones, 55% of them seen only once. The sequenced sample consisted of CD4+ T cells sorted from blood. The sequence derives from a human donor in good health. The V call is TRBV29-1, the J call TRBJ1-1; D possibly corresponds to TRBD1 (5 bases). CDR3 DNA: TGCAGCGTGAGCGACAGAGGGAACACTGAAGCTTTCTTT. Amino acid sequence: CSVSDRGNTEAFF.